Listed below are T cell receptor beta chains from one sample, sequenced in a study of pediatric ulcerative colitis. Using immunoSEQ multiplex PCR, the repertoire was profiled, and TCRdb retains in-frame clones only, with some absent. Of about 36,000 clones detected, roughly 85% appear once; the ten largest clones hold roughly 24%. The sequencing input was blood. All receptors come from a girl aged 5-17 years with moderate ulcerative colitis. CDR3s include the opening cysteine and the closing phenylalanine or tryptophan. A D gene is named only where the DNA matches it firmly. Size is omitted from some rows. Given values are once, few, many or a class for expanded clones.

TRBV4-1	TRBJ2-1	.	TRBD1	TGCGCCAGCAGCCCCCGAATGGGGACAGTTGGGAATGAGCAGTTCTTC	CASSPRMGTVGNEQFF
TRBV11-2	TRBJ1-1	few	.	TGTGCCAGCAGCTTAGATCGAAACACTGAAGCTTTCTTT	CASSLDRNTEAFF
TRBV7-5	TRBJ2-7	.	.	TGTGCCAGCAGCCCCCGAAGTGTAGGACGACCCTACGAGCAGTACTTC	CASSPRSVGRPYEQYF
TRBV15	TRBJ2-3	.	.	TGTGCCACCAGCAGAGATCAGGACGGGGAGGCTTTCCTCCACGGGGATACGCAGTATTTT	CATSRDQDGEAFLHGDTQYF
TRBV13	TRBJ2-7	.	.	TGTGCCAGCAGCCAAAACTACGAGCAGTACTTC	CASSQNYEQYF
TRBV27	TRBJ2-7	few	.	TGTGCCAGCAGTTTATCCCCGGGGGCTCCCTACGAGCAGTACTTC	CASSLSPGAPYEQYF
TRBV7-2	TRBJ1-6	.	.	TGTGCCAGCAGCTTAAACAGGCGCGGATCACCCCTCCACTTT	CASSLNRRGSPLHF
TRBV9	TRBJ2-7	.	TRBD2	TGTGCCAGCAGCCCCCTAGGGACTAGCGGGGGGACCTACGAGCAGTACTTC	CASSPLGTSGGTYEQYF
TRBV28	TRBJ1-4	.	.	TGTGCCAGCACCCAGGGCCAAAACCTGTTTGGAGTTGAAAAACTGTTTTTT	CASTQGQNLFGVEKLFF
TRBV30	TRBJ2-3	.	TRBD1	TGTGCCTGGAGCTGGACAGGGGCATCAGATACGCAGTATTTT	CAWSWTGASDTQYF
TRBV6-6	TRBJ1-2	once	TRBD1	TGTGCCAGCAGTTATATCGGGACAGGAGTTTATGGCTACACCTTC	CASSYIGTGVYGYTF
TRBV10-1	TRBJ1-1	few	TRBD1	TGCGCCAGCTGGGACAGCATGAACACTGAAGCTTTCTTT	CASWDSMNTEAFF
TRBV7-9	TRBJ2-4	.	.	TGTGCCAGCAGCTCCGACTCCGCCTCAGCCAAAAACATTCAGTACTTC	CASSSDSASAKNIQYF
TRBV18	TRBJ1-1	.	.	TGTGCCAGCTCACCCGGGATCACTGAAGCTTTCTTT	CASSPGITEAFF
TRBV18	TRBJ1-4	.	.	TGTGCCAGCTCCCCCTCCGGCTCCGGGACATCTGAAAAACTGTTTTTT	CASSPSGSGTSEKLFF
TRBV28	TRBJ2-2	.	TRBD2	TGTGCCAGCAGGAGACCGGGACTACTGTCCGGGGAGCTGTTTTTT	CASRRPGLLSGELFF
TRBV4-1	TRBJ2-7	.	.	TGCGCCAGCAGCCAAGGGCCTAGCGACTACGAGCAGTACTTC	CASSQGPSDYEQYF
TRBV27	TRBJ1-2	medium-sized	.	TGTGCCAGCAGTTCGACCCTCGCGGGTGGCTACACCTTC	CASSSTLAGGYTF
TRBV6-1	TRBJ2-5	.	TRBD2	TGTGCCAGCAGCGTAGCGGGAGGGCAAGAGACCCAGTACTTC	CASSVAGGQETQYF
TRBV29-1	TRBJ2-7	.	.	TGCAGCGTTGTTGCGGGTAGCTCCTACGAGCAGTACTTC	CSVVAGSSYEQYF
TRBV7-6	TRBJ1-2	.	TRBD1	TGTGCCAGCAGCCCAGTGACAGGGCGGGGCGGCTACACCTTC	CASSPVTGRGGYTF
TRBV25-1	TRBJ2-3	.	.	TGTGCCAGCAGTGTCCGGGGAGATACGCAGTATTTT	CASSVRGDTQYF
TRBV27	TRBJ2-4	.	.	TGTGCCAGCAGCCCTAGCGAGGGCATTGCCCCGATTCAGTACTTC	CASSPSEGIAPIQYF
TRBV5-4	TRBJ2-1	.	TRBD2	TGTGCCAGCAGCTTGGGCACTAGCGGGGGGTACAATGAGCAGTTCTTC	CASSLGTSGGYNEQFF
TRBV9	TRBJ2-1	.	TRBD2	TGTGCCAGCAGCGTAGGCCTAGCGGGAGCTCCCGACAATGAGCAGTTCTTC	CASSVGLAGAPDNEQFF
TRBV29-1	TRBJ2-7	.	.	TGCAGCGCTCTAAAAGGGAATACCTACGAGCAGTACTTC	CSALKGNTYEQYF
TRBV6-1	TRBJ2-7	.	TRBD1	TGTGCCAGCAGTCAGACGACAGGGGGCCCCAACGAGCAGTACTTC	CASSQTTGGPNEQYF
TRBV20-1	TRBJ1-1	.	.	TGCAGTGCTCCTTTGAACATTGAAGCTTTCTTT	CSAPLNIEAFF